This T cell receptor (beta chain) was recovered during a study of beta chain features in type 1 diabetes. TCRB transcripts that were expressed got sequenced, as all of the isolated RNA had been reverse transcribed. Here immunoSEQ multiplex PCR was the method, and the copy in TCRdb shows in-frame clones only, minus some. The data hold around 120,000 clones, with 15% to 20% observed a single time. Whole-study results and caveats: For Type 1 diabetes patients, all four CD4+ subsets carried TCRB CDR3s that were moderately but significantly shorter. Highly expressing activated T cells could be over-counted with a cDNA template.

This clone was detected only a few times. Its antigen is not identified. Sequence at one end of the junction differs from germline and may be a read error. The CDR3 loop spans 14 amino acids. Germline lookup yields CDR1 SNHLY and CDR2 FYNNEI. The sample consisted of central memory CD4+ T cells from blood. This sequence was found in a man aged 18 to 29 with type 1 diabetes. This sequence joins TRBV2 and TRBJ2-4, with 8 bases identical to TRBD2. The CDR3 nucleotides are TGTGCCAGCAAGCGGGAGTCAGCCGAAAACATTCAGTACTTC. Translated: CASKRESAENIQYF.